The T cell receptor (beta chain) described here comes from a study of radiotherapy plus CTLA-4 blockade in lung cancer. J lost 6 bases, V lost 5 bases, and 9 bases had no gene match. From germline, CDR1 is SGHAT and CDR2 FQDESV (reference sequence). CDR3 length: 15 residues. The data were produced by immunoSEQ multiplex PCR, yet TCRdb's version contains in-frame clones alone and is incomplete. The sample has about 39,000 clones; more than 75% are singletons. Sample: peripheral blood, taken from a patient treated with radiotherapy plus ipilimumab. The sequence came from a human donor with non-small cell lung cancer that progressed on radiotherapy plus ipilimumab. The chain couples TRBV11-1 to TRBJ2-1, with 8 bases fitting TRBD1. In DNA, the CDR3 is TGTGCCAGCAGCCACCGGACAGGGCGAAGCAATGAGCAGTTCTTC. It translates to CASSHRTGRSNEQFF.